This note documents a single TCR beta chain sequence. The sample belongs to a study of identical twins. TCRdb reanalysed the 5' RACE reads using MiXCR and keeps one entry per CDR3 protein. The profile shows over 550,000 distinct CDR3 sequences, under 8.5% of them singletons. Looked up from germline, CDR1 is LGHDT and CDR2 is YNNKEL (reference sequence). Trimming took 7 bases from V and 8 from J; bases not matched to a gene: 10. The CDR3 consists of 14 residues. These records were also assigned to another study, of yellow fever vaccine responses in identical twins.

This sequence originates from a woman under 30 in good health. The sample consisted of PBMCs. The chain is built from TRBV3-1 and TRBJ2-1; 8 positions agree with TRBD1. CDR3 nucleotide sequence: TGTGCCAGCAAAGGACAGGGACTTGCCTATGAGCAGTTCTTC. Translated, it gives CASKGQGLAYEQFF.